This T cell receptor (beta chain) was observed in a study of cytomegalovirus exposure and HLA in healthy donors. Study-wide context: The same platform was used for the 120 or so validation repertoires as for the 650 to 700 first-cohort repertoires, as reported in a later analysis.

Regarding this clone: Its antigen is not identified.

The donors were in the approximately 130-subject validation cohort; that cohort was separate from the roughly 660-subject first cohort. Whole-study results and caveats: Later, an analysis found that TCR clusters from the first cohort tended to co-occur in the 95 to 150 validation repertoires. Reports indicated that the classifier achieved high specificity and sensitivity in diagnosing cytomegalovirus status.

V trimming: 0 bases; J trimming: 1 base; junction bases outside the gene matches: 10. The CDR3 covers 19 residues. Per germline, CDR1 SGHTA and CDR2 FQGNSA. Data came from immunoSEQ multiplex PCR; TCRdb stores just in-frame clones and leaves some out. The sample lists about 130,000 clones; roughly 94% were seen once. The genes are TRBV7-2 and TRBJ2-3; 10 bases map to TRBD1. This clonotype originated in a woman aged 18-29 years in good health and CMV-seronegative. The sample consisted of PBMCs. The CDR3 nucleotides read TGTGCCAGCAGCTTAGCGGTGACAGGGGGCTTTTCTGGCACAGATACGCAGTATTTT. Translation gives CASSLAVTGGFSGTDTQYF. The full variable domain, rest sourced from reference TRBV7-2 and TRBJ2-3, is GAGVSQSPSNKVTEKGKDVELRCDPISGHTALYWYRQSLGQGLEFLIYFQGNSAPDKSGLPSDRFSAERTGGSVSTLTIQRTQQEDSAVYLCASSLAVTGGFSGTDTQYFGPGTRLTVL.